Each of the 24 T cell receptor beta chains below was sequenced from the same sample in a study of Ad26.COV2.S vaccination and SARS-CoV-2 variants. TCRdb keeps only in-frame clones here, not all; method: immunoSEQ multiplex PCR. The data show fewer than 900,000 clones, 70% to 90% seen once. Regarding treatment: some 20 received Ad26.COV2.S at low or high dose, single or two shots; several received placebo; per-sample allocation not given. Sample collection was performed on day 63 after the first vaccine or placebo injection. Source: peripheral blood, taken in a trial of Ad26.COV2.S vaccine versus placebo. Source of these receptors: a person aged 18-65 years who received the Ad26.COV2.S COVID-19 vaccine or a placebo.

This clone was seen a single time. The J gene is TRBJ2-1, the V gene TRBV4-3; TRBD2 matches 11 bases. CDR3 length equals 16 residues. Per the germline V gene, CDR1 is LGHNA and CDR2 is YSLEER. The trim removed 4 bases at V and 4 bases at J, leaving 6 bases unmatched. This chain's CDR3 is CASSRIAGGPYNEQFF. CDR3 sequence (DNA): TGCGCCAGCAGCCGAATAGCGGGGGGGCCTTACAATGAGCAGTTCTTC.

This chain connects TRBV6-2 or TRBV6-3 to TRBJ2-1; D is ambiguous. This CDR3 is 15 amino acids long. V was trimmed by 6 bases and J by 4 bases, leaving 16 bases between them. CDR1 and CDR2 from the germline V gene are MNHEY and SVGEGT. Written as DNA, the CDR3 is TGTGCCAGCAGCCTAAGGACCGCAATTTACAATGAGCAGTTCTTC. It encodes CASSLRTAIYNEQFF.

For this clone: Other DNA sequences in the same sample also yield this CDR3. The gene calls are TRBV5-1 and TRBJ2-7; 9 bases agree with TRBD1. Germline V CDR1 and CDR2: SGHRS, YFSETQ. This CDR3 is built from 15 residues. V dropped 0 bases and J dropped 1; count of bases not matched to a gene: 2. In nucleotides, the CDR3 is TGCGCCAGCAGCTTGGGTGGGACAGGGTCCTACGAGCAGTACTTC. This gives the protein CASSLGGTGSYEQYF.

The J gene is TRBJ2-1, the V gene TRBV5-4, with 15 bases identical to TRBD2. After removal of 0 bases from V and 4 bases from J, the junction contained 2 bases not matched to a gene. Germline CDR1 SGHNT, CDR2 YYREEE (reference sequence). This CDR3 has 17 residues. Here the CDR3 reads CASSLDGLAGGYNEQFF. CDR3 coding DNA: TGTGCCAGCAGCTTGGATGGACTAGCGGGGGGGTACAATGAGCAGTTCTTC. Supplemented by reference TRBV5-4 and TRBJ2-1, the full variable domain reads ETGVTQSPTHLIKTRGQQVTLRCSSQSGHNTVSWYQQALGQGPQFIFQYYREEENGRGNFPPRFSGLQFPNYSSELNVNALELDDSALYLCASSLDGLAGGYNEQFFGPGTRLTVL.

For this clone: The same CDR3 also results from other DNA sequences found in this sample. The V gene is TRBV7-2, the J gene TRBJ2-5; the D is unclear. Trimming left V 2 bases short and J 0 bases short, with 4 bases between. The germline V gene encodes CDR1 SGHTA and CDR2 FQGNSA. The CDR3 has 13 residues. The CDR3 sequence: CASSLRYQETQYF. The DNA for the CDR3 is TGTGCCAGCAGCTTACGTTACCAAGAGACCCAGTACTTC.

Here the CDR3 reads CASRAGHLGTEAFF. In nucleotides, the CDR3 is TGTGCCAGTAGGGCAGGGCATTTGGGGACTGAAGCTTTCTTT. The gene calls are TRBV19 and TRBJ1-1; perhaps TRBD1 as D (5 bases). This CDR3 has 14 amino acids. The germline gives CDR1 LNHDA, CDR2 SQIVND (reference sequence). The V end lost 6 bases, the J end lost 5 bases, and 16 bases lay between the germline ends.

The chain employs TRBV5-5 and TRBJ1-2; D ambiguous. V was pared by 0 bases and J by 2 bases, with 14 bases between. The CDR3 is 16 residues long. Looked up from germline, CDR1 is SGHKS and CDR2 is YYEKEE (reference sequence). CDR3 DNA sequence: TGTGCCAGCAGCTTGGACCGGGGAGGACCCAACTATGGCTACACCTTC. Protein product: CASSLDRGGPNYGYTF.

The rearrangement uses TRBV12-3 or TRBV12-4 and TRBJ1-2; maybe TRBD1 (5 bases). This CDR3 region has 12 residues. Trimming pared 7 bases from V and 8 bases from J, leaving 14 bases between. CDR3 nucleotides: TGTGCCAGCACCCGAGGGGAAGGAGGCTACACCTTC. The encoded protein is CASTRGEGGYTF.

This clone appeared a single time. This chain links TRBV5-4 with TRBJ2-5; the match to TRBD1 covers 11 bases. This CDR3 spans 11 amino acids. The V gene's germline CDR1 is SGHNT and CDR2 YYREEE (reference sequence). Trimming at V came to 7 bases and at J to 9 bases, leaving 2 bases not matched to a gene. The CDR3 nucleotides are TGTGCCAGCTGGGACAGGGGGTCCCAGTACTTC. Its translation: CASWDRGSQYF. Together with reference TRBV5-4 and TRBJ2-5, the CDR3 gives the full variable domain: ETGVTQSPTHLIKTRGQQVTLRCSSQSGHNTVSWYQQALGQGPQFIFQYYREEENGRGNFPPRFSGLQFPNYSSELNVNALELDDSALYLCASWDRGSQYFGPGTRLLVL.

The chain uses TRBV28 and TRBJ1-4; tentative D call: TRBD1 (6 bases). Trimming removed 5 bases from V and 0 bases from J, with 16 bases in between. CDR3 size: 17 residues. CDR1 MDHEN and CDR2 SYDVKM come from the germline V gene. Here the CDR3 reads CASSLPEGGPTNEKLFF. In DNA form, the CDR3 reads TGTGCCAGCAGTCTCCCGGAAGGGGGGCCAACTAATGAAAAACTGTTTTTT.

The chain uses TRBV27 and TRBJ1-5; 8 bases map to TRBD1. The germline CDR1 and CDR2 sequences are MNHEY and SMNVEV (reference sequence). The CDR3 spans 14 residues. V gave up 6 bases and J gave up 6 bases; unmatched junction bases: 7. CDR3 loop: CASRPAGGSQPQHF. CDR3 bases: TGTGCCAGCAGGCCGGCAGGGGGCAGTCAGCCCCAGCATTTT.

The chain recombines TRBV19 with TRBJ2-3, with D possibly being TRBD2 (6 bases). Trimming pared 4 bases from V and 1 base from J, leaving 9 bases between. In germline, CDR1 is LNHDA, CDR2 SQIVND (reference sequence). CDR3 size: 14 residues. The CDR3 sequence: CASSRDSGTDTQYF. The CDR3 nucleotides read TGTGCCAGTAGTAGGGACTCCGGCACAGATACGCAGTATTTT.

The chain couples TRBV2 to TRBJ2-6, with 7 bases lining up with TRBD1. CDR3 length: 16 amino acids. CDR1 is SNHLY, CDR2 FYNNEI, per germline. Losses at the gene ends were 2 bases for V and 1 base for J; bases not matched to a gene: 2. The CDR3 DNA sequence: TGTGCCAGCAGTGAATACAGGGGATCTGGGGCCAACGTCCTGACTTTC. Translation gives CASSEYRGSGANVLTF.

This sequence joins TRBV27 and TRBJ2-5, with 12 bases lining up with TRBD2. Germline CDR1 reads MNHEY; CDR2 reads SMNVEV (reference sequence). The length of the CDR3 is 16 residues. V shed 5 bases, J shed 5 bases, and the junction held 9 bases outside the gene matches. The CDR3 protein is CASSVTSGSHRETQYF. In DNA, the CDR3 is TGTGCCAGCAGTGTGACTAGCGGGAGTCATCGGGAGACCCAGTACTTC.

The chain joins TRBV5-1 to TRBJ1-1; no clear D gene. CDR1 is SGHRS and CDR2 is YFSETQ in the germline V gene. The V gene lost 6 bases and the J gene lost 3 bases, with 15 bases spanning the gap. The CDR3 length is 14 residues. The CDR3 DNA is TGCGCCAGCAATATGAACCAAGAGCACACTGAAGCTTTCTTT. Amino acid sequence: CASNMNQEHTEAFF.

V and J are TRBV7-3 and TRBJ2-5, with D possibly being TRBD1 (5 bases). Germline V lookup: CDR1 SGHTA, CDR2 FQGTGA. V was cut by 4 bases and J by 0 bases, with 9 bases left in between. The CDR3 spans 14 residues. CDR3 protein: CASSWSRDQETQYF. As DNA, the CDR3 is TGTGCCAGCAGCTGGAGCAGGGACCAAGAGACCCAGTACTTC.

The rearrangement joins TRBV5-6 to TRBJ2-6; D remains ambiguous. CDR3 length: 17 residues. Germline lookup yields CDR1 SGHDT and CDR2 YYEEEE. V was shortened by 0 bases and J by 1 base, with 11 bases between the two germline ends. Written as DNA, the CDR3 is TGTGCCAGCAGCTTGGTTCCCCAACGGTCTGGGGCCAACGTCCTGACTTTC. Translating gives CASSLVPQRSGANVLTF.

The V and J genes are TRBV7-3 and TRBJ2-3; no firm D call. The CDR3 sequence is 13 residues long. Germline CDR1 is SGHTA and CDR2 is FQGTGA. With 1 base removed from V and 1 base from J, the gap between germline ends came to 3 bases. The CDR3 bases are TGTGCCAGCAGCTTAAGGCGCACAGATACGCAGTATTTT. It specifies CASSLRRTDTQYF.

The CDR3, as DNA: TGTGCCACATCCATCCGGGGATTAGGGTACGAGCAGTACTTC. Amino acid sequence: CATSIRGLGYEQYF. The chain carries TRBV19 and TRBJ2-7; TRBD2 might be the D (5 bases). Deletions cut 10 bases from V and 4 bases from J, with 20 bases between. The CDR3 contains 14 residues. In germline, CDR1 is LNHDA, CDR2 SQIVND (reference sequence).

The rearrangement uses TRBV5-1 and TRBJ2-3, with 9 bases matching TRBD2. Losses at the gene ends were 0 bases for V and 5 bases for J; bases not matched to a gene: 13. The length of the CDR3 is 18 residues. CDR1 is SGHRS, CDR2 YFSETQ, per germline. Here the CDR3 DNA reads TGCGCCAGCAGCTTGGCCGTGGTAAGCCTAGCGGGAATAGATACGCAGTATTTT. The encoded protein is CASSLAVVSLAGIDTQYF.

V and J are TRBV30 and TRBJ2-7; D is unclear. CDR1 is GTSNPN and CDR2 is SVGIG in the germline V gene (reference sequence). Between the trimmed V and J ends, which lost 0 bases and 6 bases, there was a span of 12 bases. The length of the CDR3 is 13 residues. CDR3 in amino acids: CAWSVSTTGEQYF. DNA of the CDR3: TGTGCCTGGAGTGTCAGCACTACGGGCGAGCAGTACTTC.

The chain couples TRBV5-7 to TRBJ1-4, with D perhaps TRBD1 (6 bases). TRBV5-7 is assigned to the ORF class and has an uncertain function. CDR3 length equals 16 residues. The ends were cut back, 4 bases at V and 4 bases at J, with 17 bases in the middle. The CDR3 sequence: CASSGGGGDLNEKLFF. The CDR3 DNA reads TGTGCCAGCAGCGGAGGAGGGGGTGACCTTAATGAAAAACTGTTTTTT.

The chain joins TRBV30 to TRBJ2-2, with 8 bases fitting TRBD1. Looked up from germline, CDR1 is GTSNPN and CDR2 is SVGIG (reference sequence). The CDR3 loop spans 13 amino acids. V trimming: 5 bases; J trimming: 5 bases; junction bases outside the gene matches: 4. The CDR3: CAWGRQGTGELFF. The CDR3 nucleotides are TGTGCCTGGGGAAGACAGGGGACCGGGGAGCTGTTTTTT.

The rearrangement joins TRBV6-6 to TRBJ2-7, with 10 bases aligning to TRBD1. CDR1 and CDR2 from the germline V gene are MNHNY and SVGAGI (reference sequence). Trimming cost V 0 bases and J 4 bases; bases outside gene matches: 3. This CDR3 region has 15 residues. The CDR3 DNA follows: TGTGCCAGCAGTTACTCCAGACAGGGGGCGTACGAGCAGTACTTC. Its protein product is CASSYSRQGAYEQYF.